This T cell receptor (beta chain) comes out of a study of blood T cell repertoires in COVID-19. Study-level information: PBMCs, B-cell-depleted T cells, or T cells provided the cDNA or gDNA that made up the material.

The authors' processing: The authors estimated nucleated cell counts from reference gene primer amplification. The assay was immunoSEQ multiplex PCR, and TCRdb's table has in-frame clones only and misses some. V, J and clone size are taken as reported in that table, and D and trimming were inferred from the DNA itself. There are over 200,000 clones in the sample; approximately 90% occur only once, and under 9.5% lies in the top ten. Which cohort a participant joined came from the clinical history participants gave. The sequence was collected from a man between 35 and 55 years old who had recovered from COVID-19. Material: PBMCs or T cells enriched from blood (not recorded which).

The CDR3 loop reads CASSLQPGTSHVRSSNEQFF. The CDR3 DNA follows: TGCGCCAGCAGCTTGCAACCCGGGACTAGCCATGTCCGGTCCTCAAATGAGCAGTTCTTC. The gene calls are TRBV5-1 and TRBJ2-1; 9 bases agree with TRBD2. CDR1 SGHRS and CDR2 YFSETQ come from the germline V gene. This CDR3 has 20 amino acids. The V segment lost 1 base and the J segment 7 bases; nucleotides outside the gene matches: 21.